This entry is about one T cell receptor beta chain. Its cognate antigen is unknown. Germline CDR1 reads SGHRS; CDR2 reads YFSETQ. Trimming cost V 4 bases and J 1 base; bases outside gene matches: 5. The CDR3 has 15 amino acids. This entry comes from a study of cytomegalovirus exposure and HLA in healthy donors. Overall study: A prior analysis found about 120 million unique TCR beta sequences from 150 million to 200 million T cells. Whole-study results and caveats: The study recorded about 150 TCR beta chains that were cytomegalovirus-associated. Published work reported that the classifier diagnosed cytomegalovirus status with high specificity and sensitivity.

The PCR ran on 60 Vbeta and 13 Jbeta primers. Sequencing used immunoSEQ multiplex PCR; TCRdb keeps in-frame clones, though not all of them. The sample includes 40,000 to 55,000 clones, about four fifths seen only once; the top ten take 2% to 2.5%. This chain links TRBV5-1 with TRBJ2-5, with 9 bases aligning to TRBD1. This TCR derives from a boy between 5 and 17 years old in good health and CMV-seropositive. Sequenced input: PBMCs. Here the CDR3 reads CASSPNRGPQETQYF. CDR3 sequence (DNA): TGCGCCAGCAGCCCCAACAGGGGGCCCCAAGAGACCCAGTACTTC. Based on the CDR3 plus reference TRBV5-1 and TRBJ2-5, the full variable domain is KAGVTQTPRYLIKTRGQQVTLSCSPISGHRSVSWYQQTPGQGLQFLFEYFSETQRNKGNFPGRFSGRQFSNSRSEMNVSTLELGDSALYLCASSPNRGPQETQYFGPGTRLLVL.